The clone carrying this TCR beta chain was observed many times. Antigen specificity is unknown. MiXCR was run by TCRdb on the RACE reads, yielding one entry per CDR3 protein. The table records 95,000 to 100,000 distinct CDR3 sequences, 10% to 13% of them present only once. The record originates from a study of human T cells and chemical hapten exposure. Background on the study: Skin on the upper inner arm, roughly 2 cm by roughly 2 cm in size, was sensitized with 2% DPC. Study-wide results and limits: More PT1 expanded TCRs went with higher patch test scores. Expanded TCRs showed more large CDR3 clusters than pre-sensitization or healthy control sets.

The time point is: pre-sensitization, week 0. Treatment: therapeutic diphenylcyclopropenone sensitization with weekly scalp DPC. CDR1 is DFQATT and CDR2 is SNEGSKA in the germline V gene (reference sequence). The V and J ends lost 0 bases and 6 bases, in that order; junction bases with no gene match: 11. The CDR3 has 16 residues. The sequences come from whole blood, collected in connection with sensitization to the hapten diphenylcyclopropenone (DPC). The TCR comes from a woman aged 55-70 years with alopecia areata. Some clones in this sample may be carry-over from other donors' samples. The chain combines TRBV20-1 with TRBJ2-3; 8 bases are a match to TRBD1. The CDR3 loop reads CSARDDVRGPADTQYF. CDR3 sequence (DNA): TGCAGTGCTAGAGATGATGTCAGGGGGCCAGCGGATACGCAGTATTTT.